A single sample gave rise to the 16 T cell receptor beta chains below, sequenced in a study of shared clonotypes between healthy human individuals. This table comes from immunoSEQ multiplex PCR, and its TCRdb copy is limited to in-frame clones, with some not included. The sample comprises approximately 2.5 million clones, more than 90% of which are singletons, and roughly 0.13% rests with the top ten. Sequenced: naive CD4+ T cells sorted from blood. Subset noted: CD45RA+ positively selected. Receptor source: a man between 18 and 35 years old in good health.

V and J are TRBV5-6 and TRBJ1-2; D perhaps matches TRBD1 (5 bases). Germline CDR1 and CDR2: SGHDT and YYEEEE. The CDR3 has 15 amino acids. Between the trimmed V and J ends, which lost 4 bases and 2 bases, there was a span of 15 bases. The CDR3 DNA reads TGTGCCAGCAGCCGCCGGAGGGGACTCAACTATGGCTACACCTTC. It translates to CASSRRRGLNYGYTF.

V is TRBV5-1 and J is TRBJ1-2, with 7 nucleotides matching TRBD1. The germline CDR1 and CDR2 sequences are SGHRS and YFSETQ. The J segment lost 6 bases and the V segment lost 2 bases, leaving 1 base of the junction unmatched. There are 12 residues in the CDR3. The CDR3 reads CASSFGQDGYTF. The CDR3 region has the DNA TGCGCCAGCAGCTTCGGACAGGATGGCTACACCTTC.

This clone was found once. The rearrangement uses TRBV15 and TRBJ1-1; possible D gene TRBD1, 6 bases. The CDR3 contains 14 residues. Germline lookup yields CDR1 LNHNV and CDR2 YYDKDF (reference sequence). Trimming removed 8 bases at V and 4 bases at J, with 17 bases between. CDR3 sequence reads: CATSRNRVGTEAFF. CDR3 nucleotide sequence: TGTGCCACCTCCCGCAACAGGGTAGGCACTGAAGCTTTCTTT.

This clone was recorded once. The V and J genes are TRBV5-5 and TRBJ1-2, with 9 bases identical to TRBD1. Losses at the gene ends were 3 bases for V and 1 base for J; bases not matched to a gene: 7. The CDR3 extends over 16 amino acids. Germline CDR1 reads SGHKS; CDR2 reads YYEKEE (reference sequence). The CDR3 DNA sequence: TGTGCCAGCAGCTCTGGCCCGACAGGGGGTAACTATGGCTACACCTTC. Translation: CASSSGPTGGNYGYTF.

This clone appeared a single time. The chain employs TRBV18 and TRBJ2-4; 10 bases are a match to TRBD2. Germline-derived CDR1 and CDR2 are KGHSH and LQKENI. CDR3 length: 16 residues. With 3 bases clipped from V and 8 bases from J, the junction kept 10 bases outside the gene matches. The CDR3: CASSPTASGGKDIQYF. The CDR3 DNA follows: TGTGCCAGCTCACCCACCGCTAGCGGGGGTAAGGACATTCAGTACTTC.

In DNA form, the CDR3 reads TGCGCCAGCAGCGCATCCGGGACCCCCACGGTGGATACGCAGTATTTT. Its protein product is CASSASGTPTVDTQYF. The chain employs TRBV5-1 and TRBJ2-3; either TRBD1 or TRBD2 may fit D (5 bases each). V was cut by 4 bases and J by 6 bases, with 21 bases left in between. Germline CDR1 reads SGHRS; CDR2 reads YFSETQ. The length of the CDR3 is 16 residues.

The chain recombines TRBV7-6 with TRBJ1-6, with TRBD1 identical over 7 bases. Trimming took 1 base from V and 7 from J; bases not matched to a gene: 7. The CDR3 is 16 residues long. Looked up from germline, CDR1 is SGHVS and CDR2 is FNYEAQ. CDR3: CASSLGTGADNSPLHF. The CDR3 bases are TGTGCCAGCAGCTTAGGTACAGGGGCTGACAATTCACCCCTCCACTTT.

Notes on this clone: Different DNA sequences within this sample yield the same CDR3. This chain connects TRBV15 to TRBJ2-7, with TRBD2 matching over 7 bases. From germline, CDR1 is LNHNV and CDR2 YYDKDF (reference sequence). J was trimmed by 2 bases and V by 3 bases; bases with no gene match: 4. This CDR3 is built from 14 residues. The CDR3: CATSRGGTPYEQYF. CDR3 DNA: TGTGCCACCAGCAGGGGGGGGACTCCCTACGAGCAGTACTTC.

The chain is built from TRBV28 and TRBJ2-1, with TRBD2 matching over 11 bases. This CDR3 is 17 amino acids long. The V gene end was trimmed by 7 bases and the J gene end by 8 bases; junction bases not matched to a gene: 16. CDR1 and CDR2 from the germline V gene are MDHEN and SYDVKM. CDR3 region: CASTYATPGLAVDEQFF. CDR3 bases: TGTGCCAGCACCTATGCAACCCCGGGACTAGCGGTCGATGAGCAGTTCTTC.

The CDR3 coding sequence is TGTGCCAGCAGCCCAGGGACAGGGCCCTTCAATGAGCAGTTCTTC. It codes for CASSPGTGPFNEQFF. The chain is built from TRBV11-3 and TRBJ2-1; 9 nucleotides line up with TRBD1. Trimming cost V 5 bases and J 6 bases; bases outside gene matches: 8. The CDR3 runs to 15 residues. CDR1 SGHNT and CDR2 YENEEA come from the germline V gene.

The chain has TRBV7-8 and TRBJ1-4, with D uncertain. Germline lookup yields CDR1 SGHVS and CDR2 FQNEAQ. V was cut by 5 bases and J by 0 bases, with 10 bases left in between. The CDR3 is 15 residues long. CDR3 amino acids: CASSLDPATNEKLFF. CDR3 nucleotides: TGTGCCAGCAGCCTAGACCCTGCAACTAATGAAAAACTGTTTTTT.

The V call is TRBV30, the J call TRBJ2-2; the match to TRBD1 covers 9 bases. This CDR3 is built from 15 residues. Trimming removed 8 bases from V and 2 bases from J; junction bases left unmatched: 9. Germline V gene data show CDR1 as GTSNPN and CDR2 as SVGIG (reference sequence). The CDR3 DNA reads TGTGCCCGACGTCGACAGGGGGATAACACCGGGGAGCTGTTTTTT. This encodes CARRRQGDNTGELFF.

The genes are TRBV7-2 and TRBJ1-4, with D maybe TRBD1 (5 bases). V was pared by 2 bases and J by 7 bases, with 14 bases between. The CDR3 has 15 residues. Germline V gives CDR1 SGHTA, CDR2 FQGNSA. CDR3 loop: CASSLFRVATEKLFF. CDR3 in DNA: TGTGCCAGCAGCTTATTCAGGGTAGCCACTGAAAAACTGTTTTTT.

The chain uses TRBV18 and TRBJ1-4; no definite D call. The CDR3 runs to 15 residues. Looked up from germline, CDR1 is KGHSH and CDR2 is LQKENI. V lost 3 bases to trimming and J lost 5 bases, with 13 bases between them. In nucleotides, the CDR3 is TGTGCCAGCTCACCTTCTGCGGGCAACAATGAAAAACTGTTTTTT. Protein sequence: CASSPSAGNNEKLFF.

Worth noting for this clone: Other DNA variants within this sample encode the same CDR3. This CDR3 reads CASRESTDTQYF. In DNA form, the CDR3 reads TGTGCCAGCAGAGAAAGCACAGATACGCAGTATTTT. The gene calls are TRBV28 and TRBJ2-3; no clear D. The CDR3 totals 12 residues. Trimming cost V 6 bases and J 0 bases, with 4 bases left between them. Germline CDR1 reads MDHEN; CDR2 reads SYDVKM.

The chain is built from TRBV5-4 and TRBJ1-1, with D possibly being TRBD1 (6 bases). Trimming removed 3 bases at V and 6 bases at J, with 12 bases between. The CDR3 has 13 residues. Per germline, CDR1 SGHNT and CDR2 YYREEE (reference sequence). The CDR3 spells CASSWDTKSEAFF. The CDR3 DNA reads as TGTGCCAGCAGCTGGGACACTAAATCTGAAGCTTTCTTT.